What follows is one TCR beta chain and its context. Antigen unknown. The sample originates from a study of early T cells in non-severe SARS-CoV-2 infection. Study summary: Investigators sequenced bulk RNA drawn from unsorted whole blood, and chains remained unpaired. Findings of the study overall: The matching step, a VDJdb search, favored anti-spike CD8 responses and missed private and CD4 specificities.

Individual cDNA molecules received unique molecular identifiers. TCRdb processed the 5' RACE reads anew with MiXCR; each CDR3 protein has one entry. The data show some 120,000 distinct CDR3 sequences, with 14% to 15% seen just once and around a fifth held by the top ten. From germline, CDR1 is MNHEY and CDR2 SVGEGT. The CDR3 covers 14 residues. The V gene lost 5 bases and the J gene lost 5 bases, with 15 bases spanning the gap. The sequence was collected from an adult who was a healthcare worker with PCR-confirmed SARS-CoV-2 infection or an uninfected control (not recorded which). Sample: whole blood. The chain has TRBV6-2 or TRBV6-3 and TRBJ2-5; D gene uncertain. CDR3 nucleotide sequence: TGTGCCAGCAGTCCGACGACCGTCACGGAGACCCAGTACTTC. It codes for CASSPTTVTETQYF.